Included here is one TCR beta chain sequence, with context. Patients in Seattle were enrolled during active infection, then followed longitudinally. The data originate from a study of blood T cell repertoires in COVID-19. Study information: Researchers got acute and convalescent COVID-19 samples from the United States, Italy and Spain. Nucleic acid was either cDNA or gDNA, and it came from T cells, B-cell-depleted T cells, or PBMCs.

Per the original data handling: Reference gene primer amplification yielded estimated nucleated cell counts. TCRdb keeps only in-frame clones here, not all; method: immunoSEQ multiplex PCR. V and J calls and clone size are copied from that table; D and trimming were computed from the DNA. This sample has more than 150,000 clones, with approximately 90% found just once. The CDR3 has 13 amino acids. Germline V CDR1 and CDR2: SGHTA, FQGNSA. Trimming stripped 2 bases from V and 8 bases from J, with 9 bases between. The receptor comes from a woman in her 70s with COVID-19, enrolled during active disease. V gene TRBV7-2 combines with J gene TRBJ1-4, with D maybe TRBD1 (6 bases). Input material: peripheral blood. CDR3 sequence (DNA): TGTGCCAGCAGCTTAACAGGGAGCGAAAAACTGTTTTTT. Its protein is CASSLTGSEKLFF.